These T cell receptor beta chains were read from a single sample in a study of T cells in localized non-small cell lung cancer. Assay: immunoSEQ multiplex PCR; the TCRdb copy retains only in-frame clones and omits some. The sample has about 2,800 clones; 15% to 20% are singletons. The sequencing here drew on lung tumor tissue, taken before any cancer treatment. The origin of the receptors is a woman aged 35-75 years with stage II lung adenocarcinoma. CDR3s include the opening cysteine and the closing phenylalanine or tryptophan. A D gene is named only where the DNA matches it firmly. The size entry is marked missing in some rows and otherwise reads once, few, many or a size class.

clone_size: -
j_call: TRBJ1-2
d_call: -
v_call: TRBV14
cdr3_aa: CASSQASGRGYTF
cdr3_nt: TGTGCCAGCAGCCAAGCGTCGGGGCGGGGCTACACCTTC

clone_size: few
j_call: TRBJ1-5
d_call: TRBD1
v_call: TRBV15
cdr3_aa: CATSRETGGIHQPQHF
cdr3_nt: TGTGCCACCAGCAGAGAGACAGGGGGCATCCATCAGCCCCAGCATTTT

clone_size: -
j_call: TRBJ2-1
d_call: -
v_call: TRBV19
cdr3_aa: CASSMDRSSYNEQFF
cdr3_nt: TGTGCCAGTAGTATGGACCGATCCTCCTACAATGAGCAGTTCTTC

clone_size: -
j_call: TRBJ1-3
d_call: -
v_call: TRBV6-8
cdr3_aa: CASSQTGLTIYF
cdr3_nt: TGTGCCAGCAGCCAAACAGGGCTCACCATATATTTT

clone_size: -
j_call: TRBJ1-1
d_call: -
v_call: TRBV5-1
cdr3_aa: CASSPRPGQINTEAFF
cdr3_nt: TGCGCCAGCAGCCCAAGGCCGGGACAAATAAACACTGAAGCTTTCTTT

clone_size: few
j_call: TRBJ1-1
d_call: TRBD1
v_call: TRBV28
cdr3_aa: CASPGQGAWNTEAFF
cdr3_nt: TGTGCCAGCCCGGGACAGGGGGCATGGAACACTGAAGCTTTCTTT

clone_size: -
j_call: TRBJ2-1
d_call: TRBD1
v_call: TRBV19
cdr3_aa: CASSIVRGTGAYNEQFF
cdr3_nt: TGTGCCAGTAGTATAGTTCGCGGGACAGGGGCCTACAATGAGCAGTTCTTC

clone_size: once
j_call: TRBJ1-2
d_call: -
v_call: TRBV19
cdr3_aa: CASRQGQGGGYTF
cdr3_nt: TGTGCCAGTAGACAGGGCCAGGGCGGCGGCTACACCTTC

clone_size: -
j_call: TRBJ1-2
d_call: -
v_call: TRBV14
cdr3_aa: CASSLGNRDYYGYTF
cdr3_nt: TGTGCCAGCAGCCTAGGCAACAGGGACTACTATGGCTACACCTTC

clone_size: medium-sized
j_call: TRBJ2-7
d_call: TRBD2
v_call: TRBV18
cdr3_aa: CASSLAGGPHEQYF
cdr3_nt: TGTGCCAGCTCACTAGCGGGGGGGCCTCACGAGCAGTACTTC

clone_size: medium-sized
j_call: TRBJ1-3
d_call: -
v_call: TRBV9
cdr3_aa: CASSVGYQGLSGNTIYF
cdr3_nt: TGTGCCAGCAGCGTAGGCTACCAGGGCCTCTCTGGAAACACCATATATTTT

clone_size: -
j_call: TRBJ2-6
d_call: -
v_call: TRBV19
cdr3_aa: CASSTRTGANVLTF
cdr3_nt: TGTGCCAGTAGTACCCGGACTGGGGCCAACGTCCTGACTTTC

clone_size: few
j_call: TRBJ1-1
d_call: -
v_call: TRBV28
cdr3_aa: CASSSHTREDTEAFF
cdr3_nt: TGTGCCAGCAGTTCTCATACAAGGGAGGACACTGAAGCTTTCTTT

clone_size: few
j_call: TRBJ2-5
d_call: -
v_call: TRBV11-3
cdr3_aa: CASSLGTAKEETQYF
cdr3_nt: TGTGCCAGCAGCTTAGGGACAGCAAAAGAAGAGACCCAGTACTTC

clone_size: few
j_call: TRBJ1-1
d_call: TRBD1
v_call: TRBV19
cdr3_aa: CASSIWGTGVAEAFF
cdr3_nt: TGTGCCAGTAGTATTTGGGGGACAGGGGTCGCTGAAGCTTTCTTT

clone_size: few
j_call: TRBJ1-5
d_call: -
v_call: TRBV11-3
cdr3_aa: CASSLMGSDNQPQHF
cdr3_nt: TGTGCCAGCAGCTTGATGGGGAGTGACAATCAGCCCCAGCATTTT

clone_size: many
j_call: TRBJ1-2
d_call: TRBD1
v_call: TRBV11-3
cdr3_aa: CASSSESRGRIYGYTF
cdr3_nt: TGTGCCAGCAGCTCGGAATCCAGGGGGCGCATATATGGCTACACCTTC

clone_size: few
j_call: TRBJ2-7
d_call: TRBD2
v_call: TRBV9
cdr3_aa: CASSVGTSGGYEQYF
cdr3_nt: TGTGCCAGCAGCGTAGGGACTAGCGGGGGTTACGAGCAGTACTTC

clone_size: few
j_call: TRBJ1-4
d_call: -
v_call: TRBV28
cdr3_aa: CASSAVGGNEKLFF
cdr3_nt: TGTGCCAGCAGCGCCGTGGGTGGTAATGAAAAACTGTTTTTT

clone_size: -
j_call: TRBJ2-5
d_call: -
v_call: TRBV28
cdr3_aa: CASSSVSETQYF
cdr3_nt: TGTGCCAGCAGTTCGGTGTCGGAGACCCAGTACTTC

clone_size: -
j_call: TRBJ1-4
d_call: TRBD1
v_call: TRBV5-1
cdr3_aa: CASSLGDRGFEKLFF
cdr3_nt: TGCGCCAGCAGCTTGGGGGACAGGGGGTTTGAAAAACTGTTTTTT

clone_size: few
j_call: TRBJ1-1
d_call: -
v_call: TRBV19
cdr3_aa: CASTEGYTEAFF
cdr3_nt: TGTGCCAGCACGGAAGGGTACACTGAAGCTTTCTTT

clone_size: -
j_call: TRBJ1-6
d_call: -
v_call: TRBV28
cdr3_aa: CASSLASSSYNSPLHF
cdr3_nt: TGTGCCAGCAGTTTGGCATCGAGCTCCTATAATTCACCCCTCCACTTT

clone_size: -
j_call: TRBJ1-3
d_call: -
v_call: TRBV18
cdr3_aa: CASSPYTGNTIYF
cdr3_nt: TGTGCCAGCTCACCGTACACTGGAAACACCATATATTTT

clone_size: -
j_call: TRBJ2-1
d_call: TRBD2
v_call: TRBV11-3
cdr3_aa: CASSLASGGARVNEQFF
cdr3_nt: TGTGCCAGCAGCTTGGCTAGCGGGGGGGCAAGGGTAAATGAGCAGTTCTTC

clone_size: -
j_call: TRBJ2-1
d_call: -
v_call: TRBV11-3
cdr3_aa: CASSPSHETYNEQFF
cdr3_nt: TGTGCCAGCAGTCCATCACACGAAACCTACAATGAGCAGTTCTTC

clone_size: -
j_call: TRBJ1-1
d_call: -
v_call: TRBV6-8
cdr3_aa: CAISGDMNTEAFF
cdr3_nt: TGTGCCATCAGTGGGGATATGAACACTGAAGCTTTCTTT

clone_size: few
j_call: TRBJ2-3
d_call: TRBD1
v_call: TRBV6-8
cdr3_aa: CAISQGQGGGDTQYF
cdr3_nt: TGTGCCATCAGCCAAGGACAGGGCGGTGGTGATACGCAGTATTTT

clone_size: -
j_call: TRBJ1-6
d_call: -
v_call: TRBV11-3
cdr3_aa: CASSETGPNSPLHF
cdr3_nt: TGTGCCAGCAGCGAAACGGGACCTAATTCACCCCTCCACTTT

clone_size: few
j_call: TRBJ1-4
d_call: TRBD1
v_call: TRBV11-3
cdr3_aa: CASSNPGQGAREKLFF
cdr3_nt: TGTGCCAGCAGCAATCCGGGACAGGGGGCGCGAGAAAAACTGTTTTTT

clone_size: -
j_call: TRBJ1-4
d_call: TRBD1
v_call: TRBV10-3
cdr3_aa: CAISESGTGGEKLFF
cdr3_nt: TGTGCCATCAGTGAGTCCGGGACAGGGGGTGAAAAACTGTTTTTT

clone_size: -
j_call: TRBJ1-5
d_call: TRBD1
v_call: TRBV11-3
cdr3_aa: CASSLGPGGHQPQHF
cdr3_nt: TGTGCCAGCAGCTTGGGTCCAGGGGGCCATCAGCCCCAGCATTTT

clone_size: -
j_call: TRBJ1-2
d_call: -
v_call: TRBV10-3
cdr3_aa: CAISESEYGYTF
cdr3_nt: TGTGCCATCAGTGAGTCAGAGTACGGCTACACCTTC

clone_size: medium-sized
j_call: TRBJ2-7
d_call: -
v_call: TRBV6-8
cdr3_aa: CASIGAAAYEQYF
cdr3_nt: TGTGCCAGCATCGGGGCAGCGGCCTACGAGCAGTACTTC